This T cell receptor beta chain was profiled in a study of blood T cell repertoires in COVID-19. Study overall: From the United States, Italy and Spain came samples of acute and convalescent COVID-19. Sources were T cells, B-cell-depleted T cells, or PBMCs; the material itself was cDNA or gDNA.

The CDR3 is 14 residues long. CDR1 is SGHTA and CDR2 is FQGNSA in the germline V gene. V was cut by 7 bases and J by 2 bases, with 14 bases left in between. Original methodology: Nucleated cell number was recorded as an estimate derived from reference gene primer amplification. This table comes from immunoSEQ multiplex PCR, and its TCRdb copy is limited to in-frame clones, with some not included. D and trimming were read from the DNA, whereas the V and J calls and clone size are those reported in that table. The sample holds 95,000 to 100,000 clones; approximately 87% are singletons and the top ten take roughly 12%.

The specimen was peripheral blood. The origin of this receptor is a woman in her 30s with acute or convalescent COVID-19. The chain is built from TRBV7-2 and TRBJ1-1; no definite D call. In DNA form, the CDR3 reads TGTGCCAGCACCTTTTCCGGGGTTAACACTGAAGCTTTCTTT. Residues: CASTFSGVNTEAFF.